Following are 27 T cell receptor beta chains from one sample sequenced in a study of T cell responses to AZD1222 COVID-19 vaccine. Profiled with immunoSEQ multiplex PCR; TCRdb holds only in-frame clones, not every one. The table has about 120,000 clones, approximately 83% seen once. Here the sequenced sample was peripheral blood, taken on day 0 of AZD1222 vaccination. The receptors come from an adult in good health.

The gene calls are TRBV10-1 and TRBJ1-6; D unclear. There are 13 residues in the CDR3. The V end was cut by 7 bases, the J end by 7 bases, with 11 bases between. Germline values: CDR1 WNHNN, CDR2 SYGVQD (reference sequence). CDR3 amino acids: CASNKGGNSPLHF. Here the CDR3 DNA reads TGCGCCAGCAATAAGGGTGGCAATTCACCCCTCCACTTT.

The chain is built from TRBV4-3 and TRBJ2-1, with no clear D. V was trimmed by 2 bases and J by 9 bases, leaving 11 bases between them. Germline CDR1 and CDR2: LGHNA and YSLEER. The CDR3 contains 13 residues. The CDR3, as DNA: TGCGCCAGCAGCCAATCGATAGGCGGTGAGCAGTTCTTC. Encoded protein: CASSQSIGGEQFF.

This chain uses TRBV6-6 with TRBJ1-1; TRBD1 is a possible D gene (6 bases). The germline gives CDR1 MNHNY, CDR2 SVGAGI (reference sequence). The V gene lost 6 bases and the J gene lost 3 bases, with 14 bases spanning the gap. This CDR3 contains 14 residues. The CDR3 reads CASSLGQLYTEAFF. CDR3 nucleotide sequence: TGTGCCAGCAGCCTTGGACAGCTATACACTGAAGCTTTCTTT.

In its sample, this clone was seen a few times. The gene calls are TRBV7-9 and TRBJ2-7; D is uncertain. V was pared by 2 bases and J by 4 bases, with 9 bases between. Germline V gene data show CDR1 as SEHNR and CDR2 as FQNEAQ (reference sequence). The CDR3 covers 13 residues. The CDR3 spells CASSLQVGYEQYF. The CDR3 DNA reads TGTGCCAGCAGCTTACAGGTAGGGTACGAGCAGTACTTC.

The chain combines TRBV10-2 with TRBJ1-6; D perhaps matches TRBD1 (6 bases). CDR1 and CDR2 (germline): WSHSY, SAAADI. The CDR3 is 16 amino acids. Trimming took off 2 bases at V and 6 bases at J, with 14 bases between the two ends. CDR3 protein: CASSERVGQTNSPLHF. DNA of the CDR3: TGCGCCAGCAGTGAGAGGGTAGGACAGACTAATTCACCCCTCCACTTT.

The chain combines TRBV5-6 with TRBJ1-6, with 7 bases lining up with TRBD1. Germline CDR1 SGHDT, CDR2 YYEEEE. The CDR3 loop spans 18 amino acids. The V segment lost 1 base and the J segment 0 bases; nucleotides outside the gene matches: 7. CDR3 coding DNA: TGTGCCAGCAGCTTGACCCGACAGGGAAGCTCCTATAATTCACCCCTCCACTTT. Residues: CASSLTRQGSSYNSPLHF.

The V call is TRBV28, the J call TRBJ2-7; unclear D gene. CDR3 length: 12 residues. The V gene lost 6 bases and the J gene lost 6 bases, with 12 bases spanning the gap. Germline loops: CDR1 MDHEN, CDR2 SYDVKM. This chain's CDR3 is CASRTLSAEQYF. The CDR3 DNA follows: TGTGCCAGCAGAACCTTATCTGCCGAGCAGTACTTC.

This clone was counted only a few times. The chain uses TRBV7-9 and TRBJ1-3; 7 nucleotides match TRBD1. There are 13 residues in the CDR3. J lost 1 base, V lost 6 bases, and 0 bases had no gene match. Germline assignment: CDR1 SEHNR and CDR2 FQNEAQ (reference sequence). CDR3 sequence: CASRTGSGNTIYF. CDR3 DNA sequence: TGTGCCAGCAGGACAGGGTCTGGAAACACCATATATTTT.

The rearrangement joins TRBV7-9 to TRBJ1-1; D might be TRBD1 (5 bases). V was pared by 6 bases and J by 7 bases, with 15 bases between. The CDR3 covers 13 residues. Per germline, CDR1 SEHNR and CDR2 FQNEAQ (reference sequence). DNA of the CDR3: TGTGCCAGCAGTTTCGGGGGGAGGATTGAAGCTTTCTTT. This translates into CASSFGGRIEAFF.

This rearrangement joins TRBV6-5 to TRBJ2-7; D unclear. Germline values: CDR1 MNHEY, CDR2 SVGAGI. The CDR3 has 11 amino acids. V lost 7 bases and J lost 6, with 10 bases in between. This CDR3 reads CASTVWGEQYF. The CDR3 bases are TGTGCCAGCACCGTGTGGGGCGAGCAGTACTTC.

CDR3 nucleotide sequence: TGTGCCAGTAGTCCGGACAACTACAATGAGCAGTTCTTC. It translates to CASSPDNYNEQFF. The chain couples TRBV19 to TRBJ2-1, with TRBD1 as a possible D gene (5 bases). Germline assignment: CDR1 LNHDA and CDR2 SQIVND (reference sequence). The CDR3 totals 13 residues. The V gene lost 5 bases and the J gene lost 3 bases, with 8 bases spanning the gap.

The chain recombines TRBV6-1 with TRBJ1-5; D is ambiguous. Germline-derived CDR1 and CDR2 are MNHNS and SASEGT. V was clipped by 3 bases and J by 4 bases, with 13 bases between them. This CDR3 is built from 15 residues. The CDR3 coding sequence is TGTGCCAGCAGTGATTTGTTGGGCCCAAATCAGCCCCAGCATTTT. Protein: CASSDLLGPNQPQHF.

The rearrangement links TRBV19 to TRBJ2-7; a possible D gene is TRBD1 (5 bases). The CDR3 length is 13 residues. Trimming removed 3 bases from V and 7 bases from J, with 13 bases in between. The germline gives CDR1 LNHDA, CDR2 SQIVND (reference sequence). CDR3 loop: CASSMTQGKEQYF. Here the CDR3 DNA reads TGTGCCAGTAGTATGACCCAGGGTAAGGAGCAGTACTTC.

The rearrangement uses TRBV5-1 and TRBJ2-2; 12 bases line up with TRBD2. J was trimmed by 1 base and V by 5 bases; bases with no gene match: 0. The CDR3 covers 15 residues. Looked up from germline, CDR1 is SGHRS and CDR2 is YFSETQ. Written as DNA, the CDR3 is TGCGCCAGCAGACTAGCGGGGGGGAACACCGGGGAGCTGTTTTTT. Its translation is CASRLAGGNTGELFF. Looking up the rest from reference TRBV5-1 and TRBJ2-2 gives the full variable domain: KAGVTQTPRYLIKTRGQQVTLSCSPISGHRSVSWYQQTPGQGLQFLFEYFSETQRNKGNFPGRFSGRQFSNSRSEMNVSTLELGDSALYLCASRLAGGNTGELFFGEGSRLTVL.

The chain's CDR3 is CATLDRVNEQFF. DNA for the CDR3: TGTGCCACTCTCGACAGGGTCAATGAGCAGTTCTTC. V is TRBV24-1 and J is TRBJ2-1, with 7 bases identical to TRBD1. Trimming cost V 10 bases and J 6 bases; bases outside gene matches: 5. The V gene's germline CDR1 is KGHDR and CDR2 SFDVKD. The CDR3 contains 12 residues.

The genes are TRBV2 and TRBJ1-2; D is unclear. The CDR3 has 12 residues. Germline assignment: CDR1 SNHLY and CDR2 FYNNEI. V was shortened by 3 bases and J by 5 bases, with 7 bases between the two germline ends. The CDR3 is CASSETRYGYTF. CDR3 sequence (DNA): TGTGCCAGCAGTGAGACTCGATATGGCTACACCTTC.

V is TRBV12-3 or TRBV12-4 and J is TRBJ1-1; no definite D call. The CDR3 covers 11 residues. V was shortened by 4 bases and J by 6 bases, with 6 bases between the two germline ends. CDR3: CASSWDAEAFF. The CDR3 DNA sequence: TGTGCCAGCAGTTGGGATGCTGAAGCTTTCTTT.

Only one count was recorded for this clone. V is TRBV7-2 and J is TRBJ2-5, with 8 bases that match TRBD2. J lost 5 bases, V lost 4 bases, and 6 bases had no gene match. Germline-derived CDR1 and CDR2 are SGHTA and FQGNSA. The CDR3 covers 14 residues. The CDR3 protein is CASSSRTSWETQYF. In DNA form, the CDR3 reads TGTGCCAGCAGCTCTCGGACTAGCTGGGAGACCCAGTACTTC.

The chain joins TRBV11-2 to TRBJ1-2; D call uncertain. Germline assignment: CDR1 SGHAT and CDR2 FQNNGV. The CDR3 covers 14 residues. The ends were cut back, 4 bases at V and 1 base at J, with 10 bases in the middle. CDR3 in amino acids: CASSSRDLNYGYTF. CDR3 sequence (DNA): TGTGCCAGCAGCTCTAGAGATCTTAACTATGGCTACACCTTC.

This chain connects TRBV5-1 to TRBJ1-3, with 9 bases matching TRBD1. With 4 bases clipped from V and 2 bases from J, the junction kept 13 bases outside the gene matches. Germline V gives CDR1 SGHRS, CDR2 YFSETQ. The CDR3 runs 18 residues. The CDR3 loop reads CASSTTTGTGFTGNTIYF. DNA for the CDR3: TGCGCCAGCAGCACGACGACAGGGACAGGGTTTACTGGAAACACCATATATTTT.

This chain joins TRBV5-1 and TRBJ2-7, with TRBD1 identical over 12 bases. V shed 4 bases, J shed 5 bases, and the junction held 7 bases outside the gene matches. Germline CDR1 is SGHRS and CDR2 is YFSETQ. This CDR3 is built from 15 residues. The CDR3 sequence is CASSPPGTGGHEQYF. In nucleotides, the CDR3 is TGCGCCAGCAGCCCCCCCGGGACAGGGGGCCACGAGCAGTACTTC.

J is TRBJ1-6 and V is TRBV7-3; TRBD1 agrees at 9 bases. The V gene end was trimmed by 5 bases and the J gene end by 7 bases; junction bases not matched to a gene: 6. The CDR3 has 15 amino acids. CDR1 SGHTA and CDR2 FQGTGA come from the germline V gene. This chain's CDR3 is CASSPTGGINSPLHF. In DNA, the CDR3 is TGTGCCAGCAGCCCAACAGGGGGCATAAATTCACCCCTCCACTTT.

The V call is TRBV7-2, the J call TRBJ1-2, with D maybe TRBD1 (6 bases). Germline values: CDR1 SGHTA, CDR2 FQGNSA. The CDR3 has 15 residues. Trimming left V 0 bases short and J 6 bases short, with 14 bases between. The chain's CDR3 is CASSLAPAGGDGYTF. CDR3 coding DNA: TGTGCCAGCAGCTTAGCTCCGGCGGGGGGCGATGGCTACACCTTC.

The genes are TRBV27 and TRBJ1-3, with no clear D. The CDR3 is made up of 14 amino acids. Germline CDR1 and CDR2: MNHEY and SMNVEV (reference sequence). V was cut by 5 bases and J by 0 bases, with 8 bases left in between. This chain's CDR3 is CASSAQSSGNTIYF. CDR3 in DNA: TGTGCCAGCAGTGCTCAATCCTCTGGAAACACCATATATTTT.

This chain joins TRBV5-1 and TRBJ2-5; D is unclear. CDR3 length equals 15 residues. V gave up 6 bases and J gave up 3 bases, with 18 bases separating them. The germline CDR1 and CDR2 sequences are SGHRS and YFSETQ. The chain's CDR3 is CASTPGARSEETQYF. The CDR3 DNA follows: TGCGCCAGCACCCCAGGCGCCCGCTCCGAAGAGACCCAGTACTTC.

The CDR3 loop reads CASSQVIVPGVGYTF. The CDR3 nucleotides are TGTGCCAGCAGCCAAGTAATAGTTCCGGGCGTGGGCTACACCTTC. The chain has TRBV14 and TRBJ1-2; D remains unclear. CDR3 length equals 15 residues. The V and J ends lost 1 base and 8 bases respectively, with 17 bases between them. Germline loops: CDR1 SGHDN, CDR2 FVKESK.

The rearrangement links TRBV11-1 to TRBJ1-6, with D possibly being TRBD1 (5 bases). Trimming took off 3 bases at V and 8 bases at J, with 17 bases between the two ends. CDR3 size: 16 residues. Looked up from germline, CDR1 is SGHAT and CDR2 is FQDESV (reference sequence). CDR3 residues: CASSFSGSGGDSPLHF. Here the CDR3 DNA reads TGTGCCAGCAGCTTTTCTGGTTCTGGGGGAGATTCACCCCTCCACTTT.